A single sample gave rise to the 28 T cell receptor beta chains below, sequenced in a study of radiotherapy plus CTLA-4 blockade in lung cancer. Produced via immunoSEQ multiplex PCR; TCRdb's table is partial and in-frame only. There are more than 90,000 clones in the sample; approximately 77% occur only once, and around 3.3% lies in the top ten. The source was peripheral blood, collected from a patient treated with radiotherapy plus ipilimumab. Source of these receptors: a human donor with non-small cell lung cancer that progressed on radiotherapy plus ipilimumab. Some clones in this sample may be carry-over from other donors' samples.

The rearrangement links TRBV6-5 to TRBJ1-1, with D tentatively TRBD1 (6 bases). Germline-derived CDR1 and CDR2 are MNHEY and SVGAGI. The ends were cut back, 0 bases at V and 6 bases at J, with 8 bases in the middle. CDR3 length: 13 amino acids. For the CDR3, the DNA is TGTGCCAGCAGTTACTCGACAGGTTCTGAAGCTTTCTTT. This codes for CASSYSTGSEAFF.

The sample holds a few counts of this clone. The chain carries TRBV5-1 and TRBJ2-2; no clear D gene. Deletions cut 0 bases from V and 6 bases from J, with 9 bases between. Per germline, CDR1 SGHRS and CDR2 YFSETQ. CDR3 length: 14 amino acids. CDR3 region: CASSLEAGSGELFF. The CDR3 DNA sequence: TGCGCCAGCAGCTTGGAGGCCGGTTCCGGGGAGCTGTTTTTT. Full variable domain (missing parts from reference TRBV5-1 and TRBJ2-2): KAGVTQTPRYLIKTRGQQVTLSCSPISGHRSVSWYQQTPGQGLQFLFEYFSETQRNKGNFPGRFSGRQFSNSRSEMNVSTLELGDSALYLCASSLEAGSGELFFGEGSRLTVL.

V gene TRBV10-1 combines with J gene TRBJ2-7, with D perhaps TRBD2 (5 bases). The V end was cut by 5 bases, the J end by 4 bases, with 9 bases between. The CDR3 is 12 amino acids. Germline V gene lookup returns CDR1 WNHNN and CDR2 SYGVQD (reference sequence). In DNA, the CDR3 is TGCGCCAGCAGTCGGACTGATTACGAGCAGTACTTC. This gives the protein CASSRTDYEQYF.

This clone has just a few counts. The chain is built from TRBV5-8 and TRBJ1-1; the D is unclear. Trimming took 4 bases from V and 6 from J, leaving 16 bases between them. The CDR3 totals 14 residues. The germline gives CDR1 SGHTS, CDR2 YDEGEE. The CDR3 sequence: CASSLRRGGAEAFF. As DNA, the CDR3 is TGTGCCAGCAGCCTCAGGCGGGGTGGCGCTGAAGCTTTCTTT.

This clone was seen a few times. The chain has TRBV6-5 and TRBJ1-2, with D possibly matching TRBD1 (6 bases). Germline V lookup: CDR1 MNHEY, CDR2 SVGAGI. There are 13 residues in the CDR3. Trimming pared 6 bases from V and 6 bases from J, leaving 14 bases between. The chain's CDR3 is CASRSTGPNGYTF. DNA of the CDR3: TGTGCCAGCAGGAGTACAGGGCCGAATGGCTACACCTTC.

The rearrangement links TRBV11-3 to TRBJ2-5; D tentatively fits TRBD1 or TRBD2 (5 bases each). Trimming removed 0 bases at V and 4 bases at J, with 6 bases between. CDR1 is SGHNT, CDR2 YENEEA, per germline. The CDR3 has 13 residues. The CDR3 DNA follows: TGTGCCAGCAGCTTAGATGGGGGAGAGACCCAGTACTTC. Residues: CASSLDGGETQYF.

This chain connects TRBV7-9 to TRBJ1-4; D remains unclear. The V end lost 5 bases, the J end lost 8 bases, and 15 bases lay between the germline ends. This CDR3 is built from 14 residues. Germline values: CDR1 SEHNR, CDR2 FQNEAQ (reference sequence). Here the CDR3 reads CASSQRAIGEKLFF. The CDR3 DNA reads TGTGCCAGCAGCCAAAGGGCAATAGGGGAAAAACTGTTTTTT.

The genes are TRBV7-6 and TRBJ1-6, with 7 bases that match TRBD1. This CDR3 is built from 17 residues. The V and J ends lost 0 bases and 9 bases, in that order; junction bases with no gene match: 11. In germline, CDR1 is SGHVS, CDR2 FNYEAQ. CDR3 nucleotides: TGTGCCAGCAGCTTAGCCTCCGGCGCAGGGGGGATTTCACCCCTCCACTTT. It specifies CASSLASGAGGISPLHF.

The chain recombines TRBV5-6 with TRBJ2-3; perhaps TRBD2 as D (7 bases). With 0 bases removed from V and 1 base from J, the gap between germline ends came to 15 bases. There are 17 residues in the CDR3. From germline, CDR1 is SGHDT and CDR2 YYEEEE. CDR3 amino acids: CASSLAVAGARTDTQYF. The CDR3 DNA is TGTGCCAGCAGCTTGGCGGTGGCGGGGGCTCGCACAGATACGCAGTATTTT.

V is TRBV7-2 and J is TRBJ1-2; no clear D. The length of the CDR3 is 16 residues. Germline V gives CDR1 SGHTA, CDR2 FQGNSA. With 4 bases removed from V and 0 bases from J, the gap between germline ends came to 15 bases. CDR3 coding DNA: TGTGCCAGCAGCTCAACCACACAGATCCCTAACTATGGCTACACCTTC. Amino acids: CASSSTTQIPNYGYTF.

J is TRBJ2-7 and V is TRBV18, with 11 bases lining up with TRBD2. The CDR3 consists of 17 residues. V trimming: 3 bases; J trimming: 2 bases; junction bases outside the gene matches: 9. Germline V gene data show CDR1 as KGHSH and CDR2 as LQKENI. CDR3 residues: CASSPTSGVNLAYEQYF. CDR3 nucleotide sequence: TGTGCCAGCTCACCGACTAGCGGGGTGAATTTAGCCTACGAGCAGTACTTC.

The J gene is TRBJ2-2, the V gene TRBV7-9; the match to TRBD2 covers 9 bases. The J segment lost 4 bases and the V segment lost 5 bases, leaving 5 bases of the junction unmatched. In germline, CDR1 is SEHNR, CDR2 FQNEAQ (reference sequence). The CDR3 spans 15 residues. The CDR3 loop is CASSLLSGGTGELFF. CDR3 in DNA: TGTGCCAGCAGCCTACTTAGCGGGGGCACCGGGGAGCTGTTTTTT.

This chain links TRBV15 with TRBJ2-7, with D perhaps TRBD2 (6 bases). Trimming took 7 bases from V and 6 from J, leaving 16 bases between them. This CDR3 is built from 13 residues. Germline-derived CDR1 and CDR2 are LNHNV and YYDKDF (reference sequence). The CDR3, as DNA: TGTGCCACCACCCTGGGACGGCGGGGCGAGCAGTACTTC. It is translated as CATTLGRRGEQYF.

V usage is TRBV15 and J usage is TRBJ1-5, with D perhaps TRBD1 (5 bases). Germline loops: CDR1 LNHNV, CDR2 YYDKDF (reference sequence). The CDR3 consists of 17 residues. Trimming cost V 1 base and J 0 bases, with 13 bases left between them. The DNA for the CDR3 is TGTGCCACCAGCAGAGGTTCGGGGGGGTATAGCAATCAGCCCCAGCATTTT. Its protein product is CATSRGSGGYSNQPQHF. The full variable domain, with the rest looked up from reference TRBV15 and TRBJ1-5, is DAMVIQNPRYQVTQFGKPVTLSCSQTLNHNVMYWYQQKSSQAPKLLFHYYDKDFNNEADTPDNFQSRRPNTSFCFLDIRSPGLGDTAMYLCATSRGSGGYSNQPQHFGDGTRLSIL.

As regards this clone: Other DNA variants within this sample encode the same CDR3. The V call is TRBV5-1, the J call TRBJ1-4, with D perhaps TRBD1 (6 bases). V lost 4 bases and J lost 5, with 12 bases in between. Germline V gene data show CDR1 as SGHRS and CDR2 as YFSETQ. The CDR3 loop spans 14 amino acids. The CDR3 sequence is CASSPGQPNEKLFF. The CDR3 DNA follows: TGCGCCAGCAGCCCTGGACAGCCAAATGAAAAACTGTTTTTT.

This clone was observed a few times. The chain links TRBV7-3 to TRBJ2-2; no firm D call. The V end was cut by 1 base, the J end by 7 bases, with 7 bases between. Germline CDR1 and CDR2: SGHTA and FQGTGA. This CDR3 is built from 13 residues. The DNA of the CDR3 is TGTGCCAGCAGCTTAATCCAGCGCGGGGAGCTGTTTTTT. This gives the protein CASSLIQRGELFF.

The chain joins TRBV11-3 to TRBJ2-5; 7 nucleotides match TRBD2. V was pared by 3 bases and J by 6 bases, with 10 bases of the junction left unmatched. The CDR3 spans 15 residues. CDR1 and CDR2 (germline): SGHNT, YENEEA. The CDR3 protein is CASSLGGTGWQTQYF. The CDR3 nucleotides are TGTGCCAGCAGCTTGGGAGGGACTGGGTGGCAGACCCAGTACTTC.

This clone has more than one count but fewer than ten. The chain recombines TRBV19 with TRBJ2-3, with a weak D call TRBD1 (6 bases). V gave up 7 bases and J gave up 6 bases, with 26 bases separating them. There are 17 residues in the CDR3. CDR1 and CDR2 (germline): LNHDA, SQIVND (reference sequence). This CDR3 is CASNPGAGVGKGDTQYF. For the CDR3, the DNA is TGTGCCAGTAACCCAGGGGCAGGGGTTGGGAAAGGGGATACGCAGTATTTT.

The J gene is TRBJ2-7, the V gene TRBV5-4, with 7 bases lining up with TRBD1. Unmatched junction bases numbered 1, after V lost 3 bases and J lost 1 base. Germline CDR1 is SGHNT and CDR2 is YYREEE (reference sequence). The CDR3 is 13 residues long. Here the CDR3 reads CASSWDSSYEQYF. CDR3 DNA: TGTGCCAGCAGCTGGGACAGTTCCTACGAGCAGTACTTC.

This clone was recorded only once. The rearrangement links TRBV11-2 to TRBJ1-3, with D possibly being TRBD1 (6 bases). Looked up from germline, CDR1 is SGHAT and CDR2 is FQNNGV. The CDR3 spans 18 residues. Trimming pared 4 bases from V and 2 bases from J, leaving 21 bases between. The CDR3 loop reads CASSWDAERAGAGNTIYF. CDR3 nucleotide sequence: TGTGCCAGCAGCTGGGATGCGGAGAGGGCAGGGGCTGGAAACACCATATATTTT.

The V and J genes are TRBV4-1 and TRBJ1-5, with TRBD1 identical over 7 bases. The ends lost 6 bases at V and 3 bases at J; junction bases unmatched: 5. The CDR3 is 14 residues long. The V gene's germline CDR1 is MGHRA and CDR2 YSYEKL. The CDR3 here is CASSPGQVNQPQHF. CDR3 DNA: TGCGCCAGCAGTCCAGGACAGGTCAATCAGCCCCAGCATTTT.

The CDR3 is CASSQTYNTEAFF. The DNA for the CDR3 is TGCGCCAGCAGCCAAACGTATAACACTGAAGCTTTCTTT. The gene calls are TRBV5-1 and TRBJ1-1; no definite D call. The CDR3 sequence is 13 residues long. V lost 4 bases and J 2 bases, leaving 9 bases between the germline ends. CDR1 SGHRS and CDR2 YFSETQ come from the germline V gene.

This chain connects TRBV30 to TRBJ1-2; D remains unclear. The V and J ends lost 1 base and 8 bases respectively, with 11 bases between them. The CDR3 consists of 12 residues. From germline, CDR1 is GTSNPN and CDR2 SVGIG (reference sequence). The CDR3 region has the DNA TGTGCCTGGAGTGGGTACAGCGAAGGCTACACCTTC. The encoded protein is CAWSGYSEGYTF.

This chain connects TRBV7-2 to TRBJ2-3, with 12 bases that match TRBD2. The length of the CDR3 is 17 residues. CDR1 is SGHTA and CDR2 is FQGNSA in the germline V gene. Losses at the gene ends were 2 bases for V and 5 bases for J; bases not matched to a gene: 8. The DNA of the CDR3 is TGTGCCAGCAGCTTAACCCGGGCTAGCGGGGGGGTAGATACGCAGTATTTT. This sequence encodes CASSLTRASGGVDTQYF.

CDR3: CASRVRSGYTF. For the CDR3, the DNA is TGTGCCAGTAGAGTCCGCAGTGGCTACACCTTC. J is TRBJ1-2 and V is TRBV19, with unresolved D. The CDR3 consists of 11 residues. Deletions cut 6 bases from V and 7 bases from J, with 9 bases between. Looked up from germline, CDR1 is LNHDA and CDR2 is SQIVND (reference sequence).

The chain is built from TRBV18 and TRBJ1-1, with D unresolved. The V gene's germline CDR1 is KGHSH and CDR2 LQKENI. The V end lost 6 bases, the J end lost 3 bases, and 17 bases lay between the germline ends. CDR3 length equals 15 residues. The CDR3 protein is CASSRELDLDTEAFF. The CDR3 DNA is TGTGCCAGCTCCCGGGAACTTGACCTGGACACTGAAGCTTTCTTT.

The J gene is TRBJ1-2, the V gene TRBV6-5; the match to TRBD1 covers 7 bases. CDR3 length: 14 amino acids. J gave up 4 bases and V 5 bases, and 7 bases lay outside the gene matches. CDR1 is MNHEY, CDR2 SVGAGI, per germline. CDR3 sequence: CASSESGTAYGYTF. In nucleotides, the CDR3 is TGTGCCAGCAGTGAATCCGGGACAGCCTATGGCTACACCTTC.

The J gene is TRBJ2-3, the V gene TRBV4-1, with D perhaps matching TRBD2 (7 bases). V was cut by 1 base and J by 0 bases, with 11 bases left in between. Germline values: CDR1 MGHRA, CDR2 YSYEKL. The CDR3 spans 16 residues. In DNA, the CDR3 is TGCGCCAGCAGCCAAGGAGAGGGGGGGAGCACAGATACGCAGTATTTT. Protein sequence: CASSQGEGGSTDTQYF.